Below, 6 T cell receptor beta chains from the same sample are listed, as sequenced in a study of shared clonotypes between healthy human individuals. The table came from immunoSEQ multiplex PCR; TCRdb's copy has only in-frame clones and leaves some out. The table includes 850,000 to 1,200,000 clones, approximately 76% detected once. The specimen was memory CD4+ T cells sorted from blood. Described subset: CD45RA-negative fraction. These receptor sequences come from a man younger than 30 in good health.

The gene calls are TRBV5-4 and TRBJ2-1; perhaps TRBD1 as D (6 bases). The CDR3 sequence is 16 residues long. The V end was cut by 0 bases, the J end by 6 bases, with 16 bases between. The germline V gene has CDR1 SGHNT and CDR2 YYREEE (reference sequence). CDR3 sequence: CASSLGPRQDINEQFF. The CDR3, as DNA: TGTGCCAGCAGCTTGGGGCCGAGACAGGACATCAATGAGCAGTTCTTC. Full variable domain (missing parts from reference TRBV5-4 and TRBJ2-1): ETGVTQSPTHLIKTRGQQVTLRCSSQSGHNTVSWYQQALGQGPQFIFQYYREEENGRGNFPPRFSGLQFPNYSSELNVNALELDDSALYLCASSLGPRQDINEQFFGPGTRLTVL.

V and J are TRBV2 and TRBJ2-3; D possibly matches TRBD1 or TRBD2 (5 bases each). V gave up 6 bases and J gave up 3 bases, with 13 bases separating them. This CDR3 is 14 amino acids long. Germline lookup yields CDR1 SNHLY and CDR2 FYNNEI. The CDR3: CASRGPPLTDTQYF. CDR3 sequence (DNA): TGTGCCAGCAGGGGACCACCCCTAACAGATACGCAGTATTTT.

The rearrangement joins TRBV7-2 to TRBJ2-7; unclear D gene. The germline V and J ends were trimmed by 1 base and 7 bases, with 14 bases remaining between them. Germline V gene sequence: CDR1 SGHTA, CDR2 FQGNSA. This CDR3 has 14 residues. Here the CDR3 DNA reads TGTGCCAGCAGCTTAGGTGGCGCTGGCGGAGAGCAGTACTTC. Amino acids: CASSLGGAGGEQYF.

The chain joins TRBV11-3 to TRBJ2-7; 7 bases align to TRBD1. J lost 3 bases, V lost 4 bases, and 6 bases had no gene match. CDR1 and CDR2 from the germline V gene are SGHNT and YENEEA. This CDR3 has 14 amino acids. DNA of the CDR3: TGTGCCAGCAGCTCCGGGACAGAACTCTACGAGCAGTACTTC. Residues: CASSSGTELYEQYF.

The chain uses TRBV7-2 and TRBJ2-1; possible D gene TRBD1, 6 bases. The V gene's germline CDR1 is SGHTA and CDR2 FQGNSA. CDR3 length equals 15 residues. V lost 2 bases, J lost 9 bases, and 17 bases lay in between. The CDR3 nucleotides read TGTGCCAGCAGCTTACCGGGACAAACAATACTTGAGCAGTTCTTC. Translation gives CASSLPGQTILEQFF.

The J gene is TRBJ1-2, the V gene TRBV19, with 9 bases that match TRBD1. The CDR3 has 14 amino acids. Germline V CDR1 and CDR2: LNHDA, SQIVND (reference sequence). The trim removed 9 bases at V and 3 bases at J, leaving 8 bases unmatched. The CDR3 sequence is CARNTGGPDYGYTF. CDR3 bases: TGTGCCAGAAACACAGGGGGCCCGGACTATGGCTACACCTTC.